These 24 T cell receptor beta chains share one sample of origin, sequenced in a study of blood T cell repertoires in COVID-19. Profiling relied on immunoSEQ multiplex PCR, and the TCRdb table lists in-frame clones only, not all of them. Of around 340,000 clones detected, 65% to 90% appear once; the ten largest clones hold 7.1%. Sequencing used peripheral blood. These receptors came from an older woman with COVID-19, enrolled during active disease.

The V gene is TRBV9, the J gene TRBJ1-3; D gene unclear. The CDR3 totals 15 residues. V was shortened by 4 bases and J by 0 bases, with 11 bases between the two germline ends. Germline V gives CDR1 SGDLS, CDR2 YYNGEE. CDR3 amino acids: CASSPPHGSGNTIYF. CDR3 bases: TGTGCCAGCAGCCCGCCCCACGGCTCTGGAAACACCATATATTTT. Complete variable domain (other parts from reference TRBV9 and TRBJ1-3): DSGVTQTPKHLITATGQRVTLRCSPRSGDLSVYWYQQSLDQGLQFLIQYYNGEERAKGNILERFSAQQFPDLHSELNLSSLELGDSALYFCASSPPHGSGNTIYFGEGSWLTVV.

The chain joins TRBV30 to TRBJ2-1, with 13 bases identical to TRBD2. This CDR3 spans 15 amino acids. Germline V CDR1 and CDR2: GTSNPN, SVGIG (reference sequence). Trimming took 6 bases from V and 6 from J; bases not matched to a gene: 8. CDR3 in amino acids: CACLPGTSGVNEQFF. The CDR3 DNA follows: TGTGCCTGCCTCCCCGGGACTAGCGGGGTCAATGAGCAGTTCTTC.

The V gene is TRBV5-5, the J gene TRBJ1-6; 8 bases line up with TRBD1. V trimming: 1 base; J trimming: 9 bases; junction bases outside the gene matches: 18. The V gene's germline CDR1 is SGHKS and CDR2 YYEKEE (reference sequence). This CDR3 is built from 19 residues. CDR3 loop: CASSLPFRGQSGVRSPLHF. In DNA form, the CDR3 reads TGTGCCAGCAGCTTGCCCTTCAGGGGGCAAAGTGGAGTTCGTTCACCCCTCCACTTT. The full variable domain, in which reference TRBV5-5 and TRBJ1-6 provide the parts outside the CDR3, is DAGVTQSPTHLIKTRGQQVTLRCSPISGHKSVSWYQQVLGQGPQFIFQYYEKEERGRGNFPDRFSARQFPNYSSELNVNALLLGDSALYLCASSLPFRGQSGVRSPLHFGNGTRLTVT.

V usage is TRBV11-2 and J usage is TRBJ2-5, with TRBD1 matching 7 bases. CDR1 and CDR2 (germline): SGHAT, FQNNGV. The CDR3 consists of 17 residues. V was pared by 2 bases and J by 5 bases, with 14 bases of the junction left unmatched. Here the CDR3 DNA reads TGTGCCAGCAGCTTAATATGGCCCGCTAGAGGGGGCGAGACCCAGTACTTC. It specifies CASSLIWPARGGETQYF.

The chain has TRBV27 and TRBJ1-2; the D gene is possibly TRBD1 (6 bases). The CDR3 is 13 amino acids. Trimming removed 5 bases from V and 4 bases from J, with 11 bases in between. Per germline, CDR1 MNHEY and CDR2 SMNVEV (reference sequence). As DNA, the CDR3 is TGTGCCAGCAGTATGGACAGTTTCTATGGCTACACCTTC. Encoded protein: CASSMDSFYGYTF.

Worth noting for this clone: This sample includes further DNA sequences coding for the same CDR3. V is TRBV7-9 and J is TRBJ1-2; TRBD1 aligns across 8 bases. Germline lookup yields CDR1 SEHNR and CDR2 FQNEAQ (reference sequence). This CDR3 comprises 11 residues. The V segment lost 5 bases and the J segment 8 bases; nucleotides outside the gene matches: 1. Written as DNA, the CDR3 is TGTGCCAGCAGCCGACAGGGGGGCTACACCTTC. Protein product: CASSRQGGYTF.

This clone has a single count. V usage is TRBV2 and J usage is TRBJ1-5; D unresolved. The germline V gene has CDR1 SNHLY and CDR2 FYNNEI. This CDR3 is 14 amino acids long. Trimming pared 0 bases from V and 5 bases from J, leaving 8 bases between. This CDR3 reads CASSEARNHQPQHF. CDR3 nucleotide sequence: TGTGCCAGCAGTGAAGCGCGCAACCATCAGCCCCAGCATTTT.

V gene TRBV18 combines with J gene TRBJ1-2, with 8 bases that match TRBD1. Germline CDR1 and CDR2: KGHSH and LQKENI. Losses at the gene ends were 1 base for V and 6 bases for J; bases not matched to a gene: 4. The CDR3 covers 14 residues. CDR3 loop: CASSPQQGGNGYTF. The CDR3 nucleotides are TGTGCCAGCTCACCACAACAGGGGGGAAATGGCTACACCTTC.

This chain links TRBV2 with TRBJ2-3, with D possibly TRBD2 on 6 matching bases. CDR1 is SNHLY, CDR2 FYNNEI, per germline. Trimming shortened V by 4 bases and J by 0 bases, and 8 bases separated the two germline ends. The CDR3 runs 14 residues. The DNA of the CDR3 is TGTGCCAGCAGTGCGGGGGTGAGCACAGATACGCAGTATTTT. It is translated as CASSAGVSTDTQYF.

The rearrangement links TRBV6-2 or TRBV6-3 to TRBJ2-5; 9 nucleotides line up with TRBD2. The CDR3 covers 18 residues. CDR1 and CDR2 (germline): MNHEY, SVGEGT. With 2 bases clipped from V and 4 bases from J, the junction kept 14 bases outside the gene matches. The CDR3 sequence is CASSYTPLARGGPETQYF. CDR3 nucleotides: TGTGCCAGCAGTTACACCCCCCTGGCGCGGGGGGGCCCAGAGACCCAGTACTTC.

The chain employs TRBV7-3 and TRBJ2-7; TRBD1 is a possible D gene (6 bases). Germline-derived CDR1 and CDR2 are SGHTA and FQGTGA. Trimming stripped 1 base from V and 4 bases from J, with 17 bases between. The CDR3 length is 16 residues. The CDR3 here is CASSLNRVGSAYEQYF. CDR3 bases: TGTGCCAGCAGCTTAAACAGGGTCGGGTCGGCTTACGAGCAGTACTTC. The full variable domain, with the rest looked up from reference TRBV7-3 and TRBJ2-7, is GAGVSQTPSNKVTEKGKYVELRCDPISGHTALYWYRQSLGQGPEFLIYFQGTGAADDSGLPNDRFFAVRPEGSVSTLKIQRTERGDSAVYLCASSLNRVGSAYEQYFGPGTRLTVT.

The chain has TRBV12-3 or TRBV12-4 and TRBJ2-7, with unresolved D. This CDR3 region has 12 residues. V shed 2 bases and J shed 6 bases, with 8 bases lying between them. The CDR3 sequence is CASSLTSVEQYF. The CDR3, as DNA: TGTGCCAGCAGTTTAACCTCGGTCGAGCAGTACTTC.

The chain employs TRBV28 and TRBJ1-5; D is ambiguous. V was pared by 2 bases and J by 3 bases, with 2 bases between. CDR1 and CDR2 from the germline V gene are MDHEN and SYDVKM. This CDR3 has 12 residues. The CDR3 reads CASSLLNQPQHF. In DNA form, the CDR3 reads TGTGCCAGCAGTTTACTCAATCAGCCCCAGCATTTT.

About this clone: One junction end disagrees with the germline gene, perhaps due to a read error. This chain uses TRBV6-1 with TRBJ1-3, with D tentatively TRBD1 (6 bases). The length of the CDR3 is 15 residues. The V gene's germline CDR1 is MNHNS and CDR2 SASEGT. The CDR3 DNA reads TGTGCCAGCAGCGAAGGTTGGGGGCTCGGAAACACCATATATTTT. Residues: CASSEGWGLGNTIYF.

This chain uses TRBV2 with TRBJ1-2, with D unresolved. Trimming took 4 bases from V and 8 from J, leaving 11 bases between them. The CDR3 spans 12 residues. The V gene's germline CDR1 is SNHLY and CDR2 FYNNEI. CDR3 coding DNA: TGTGCCAGCAGTGTGGGCACTGAGGGCTACACCTTC. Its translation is CASSVGTEGYTF.

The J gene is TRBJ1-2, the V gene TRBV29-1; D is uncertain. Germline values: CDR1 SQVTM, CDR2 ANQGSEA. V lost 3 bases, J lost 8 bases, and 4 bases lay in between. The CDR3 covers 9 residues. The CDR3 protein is CSVEEGYTF. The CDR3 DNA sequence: TGCAGCGTTGAGGAGGGCTACACCTTC.

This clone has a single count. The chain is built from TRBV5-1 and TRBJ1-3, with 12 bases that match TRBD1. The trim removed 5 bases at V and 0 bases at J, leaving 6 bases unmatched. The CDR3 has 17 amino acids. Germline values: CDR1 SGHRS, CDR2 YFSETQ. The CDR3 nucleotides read TGCGCCAGCAGTCCGGGACAGGGGGCCCTCTCTGGAAACACCATATATTTT. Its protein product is CASSPGQGALSGNTIYF.

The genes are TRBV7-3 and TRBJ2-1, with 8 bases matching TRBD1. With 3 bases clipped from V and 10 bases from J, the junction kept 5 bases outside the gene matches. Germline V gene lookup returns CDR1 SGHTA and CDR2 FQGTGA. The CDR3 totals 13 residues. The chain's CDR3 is CASSLQGAGEQFF. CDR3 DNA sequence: TGTGCCAGCAGCTTGCAGGGGGCTGGGGAGCAGTTCTTC.

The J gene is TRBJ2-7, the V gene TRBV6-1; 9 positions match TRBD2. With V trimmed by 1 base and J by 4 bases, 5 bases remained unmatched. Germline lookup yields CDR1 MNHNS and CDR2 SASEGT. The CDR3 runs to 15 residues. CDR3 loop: CASSEENSGGYEQYF. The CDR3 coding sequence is TGTGCCAGCAGTGAAGAGAATAGCGGGGGTTACGAGCAGTACTTC.

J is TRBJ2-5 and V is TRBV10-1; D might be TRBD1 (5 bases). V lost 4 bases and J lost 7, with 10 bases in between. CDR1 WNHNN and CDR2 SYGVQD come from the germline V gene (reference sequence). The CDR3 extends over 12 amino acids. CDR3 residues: CASSAPQGTQYF. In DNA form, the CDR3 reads TGCGCCAGCAGTGCCCCTCAGGGGACCCAGTACTTC.

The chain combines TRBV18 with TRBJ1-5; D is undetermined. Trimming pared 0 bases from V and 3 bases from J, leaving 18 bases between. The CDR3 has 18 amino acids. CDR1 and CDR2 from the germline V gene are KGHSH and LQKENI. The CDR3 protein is CASSPPQHSRSYNQPQHF. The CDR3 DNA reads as TGTGCCAGCTCACCACCCCAACACAGCAGGTCGTACAATCAGCCCCAGCATTTT.

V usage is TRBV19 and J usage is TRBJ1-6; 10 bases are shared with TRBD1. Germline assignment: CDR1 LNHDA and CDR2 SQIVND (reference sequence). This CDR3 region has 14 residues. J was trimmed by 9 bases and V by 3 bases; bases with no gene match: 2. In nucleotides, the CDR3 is TGTGCCAGTAGTATGGACAGGGGGGGTTCACCCCTCCACTTT. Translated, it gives CASSMDRGGSPLHF.

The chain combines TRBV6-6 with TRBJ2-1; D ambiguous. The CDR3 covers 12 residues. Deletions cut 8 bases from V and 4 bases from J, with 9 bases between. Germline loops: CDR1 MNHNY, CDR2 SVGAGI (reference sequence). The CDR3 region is CASSRQYNEQFF. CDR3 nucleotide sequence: TGTGCCAGCTCCCGCCAGTACAATGAGCAGTTCTTC.

CDR3 region: CASRQRRNSPLHF. In DNA, the CDR3 is TGTGCCAGCAGACAGAGACGTAATTCACCCCTCCACTTT. The rearrangement uses TRBV2 and TRBJ1-6; D gene uncertain. This CDR3 has 13 residues. V lost 6 bases to trimming and J lost 6 bases, with 9 bases between them. Germline assignment: CDR1 SNHLY and CDR2 FYNNEI. Looking up the rest from reference TRBV2 and TRBJ1-6 gives the full variable domain: EPEVTQTPSHQVTQMGQEVILRCVPISNHLYFYWYRQILGQKVEFLVSFYNNEISEKSEIFDDQFSVERPDGSNFTLKIRSTKLEDSAMYFCASRQRRNSPLHFGNGTRLTVT.